Listed here are 24 T cell receptor beta chains from one sample, sequenced in a study of cytomegalovirus exposure and HLA in healthy donors. Researchers ran the PCR with 60 Vbeta and 13 Jbeta primers. Here immunoSEQ multiplex PCR was the method, and the copy in TCRdb shows in-frame clones only, minus some. The data hold 150,000 to 200,000 clones, with around 81% observed a single time. The material sequenced was PBMCs. The origin of the receptors is a woman in her thirties in good health and CMV-seronegative.

V and J are TRBV7-9 and TRBJ1-2; possibly TRBD1 for D (6 bases). The CDR3 is 16 residues long. Looked up from germline, CDR1 is SEHNR and CDR2 is FQNEAQ (reference sequence). Deletions cut 5 bases from V and 0 bases from J, with 16 bases between. The CDR3 loop reads CASSPTTQGANYGYTF. The CDR3 DNA reads TGTGCCAGCAGCCCGACAACACAGGGAGCTAACTATGGCTACACCTTC.

In its sample, this clone was seen a few times. The chain carries TRBV4-3 and TRBJ1-2; 9 bases match TRBD1. V shed 1 base and J 6 bases; nucleotides not matched to a gene: 3. This CDR3 has 14 residues. Germline V gene sequence: CDR1 LGHNA, CDR2 YSLEER. CDR3 DNA: TGCGCCAGCAGCCAAGTTGGGACAGGGAATGGCTACACCTTC. Its protein is CASSQVGTGNGYTF.

This clone was detected a few times. This rearrangement joins TRBV6-5 to TRBJ2-1, with 10 bases identical to TRBD1. The CDR3 has 14 amino acids. The germline V gene has CDR1 MNHEY and CDR2 SVGAGI. The J segment lost 7 bases and the V segment lost 6 bases, leaving 6 bases of the junction unmatched. Written as DNA, the CDR3 is TGTGCCAGCAGGACAGGGGGCATAGGTAATGAGCAGTTCTTC. Translating gives CASRTGGIGNEQFF.

For the CDR3, the DNA is TGTGCCAGCAGTTCGACGGGACTAGCGGGATGGGAGGAGCAGTTCTTC. Its translation: CASSSTGLAGWEEQFF. The J gene is TRBJ2-1, the V gene TRBV27; TRBD2 matches at 13 bases. After removal of 4 bases from V and 10 bases from J, the junction contained 10 bases not matched to a gene. The CDR3 runs 16 residues. CDR1 is MNHEY and CDR2 is SMNVEV in the germline V gene (reference sequence).

V is TRBV28 and J is TRBJ1-5; 9 bases align to TRBD1. From germline, CDR1 is MDHEN and CDR2 SYDVKM. J gave up 9 bases and V 5 bases, and 11 bases lay outside the gene matches. The CDR3 has 15 residues. DNA of the CDR3: TGTGCCAGCAGTGCGCCCGGGACAGGGAGTCGGCCCCAGCATTTT. This sequence encodes CASSAPGTGSRPQHF.

The V gene is TRBV5-8, the J gene TRBJ2-7; TRBD1 agrees at 7 bases. V trimming: 5 bases; J trimming: 4 bases; junction bases outside the gene matches: 12. CDR1 SGHTS and CDR2 YDEGEE come from the germline V gene. The CDR3 loop spans 15 amino acids. The CDR3 sequence: CASSSTGEKSYEQYF. Written as DNA, the CDR3 is TGTGCCAGCAGTTCAACAGGGGAGAAATCTTACGAGCAGTACTTC.

V gene TRBV7-2 combines with J gene TRBJ2-7, with 9 positions matching TRBD2. The CDR3 consists of 18 residues. CDR1 is SGHTA, CDR2 FQGNSA, per germline. The V segment lost 2 bases and the J segment 0 bases; nucleotides outside the gene matches: 11. The DNA for the CDR3 is TGTGCCAGCAGCTTACCGACTAGCGGAGCGCGGAGCTCCTACGAGCAGTACTTC. Translated, it gives CASSLPTSGARSSYEQYF.

The rearrangement joins TRBV5-6 to TRBJ1-1; maybe TRBD1 (6 bases). The CDR3 sequence is 15 residues long. Trimming pared 2 bases from V and 0 bases from J, leaving 11 bases between. Germline CDR1 reads SGHDT; CDR2 reads YYEEEE. CDR3 in DNA: TGTGCCAGCAGCTTTTGGGACAAGTTGAACACTGAAGCTTTCTTT. Translated, it gives CASSFWDKLNTEAFF.

The chain is built from TRBV7-9 and TRBJ1-4; no clear D gene. Germline V gene data show CDR1 as SEHNR and CDR2 as FQNEAQ (reference sequence). Trimming removed 5 bases at V and 2 bases at J, with 6 bases between. The CDR3 totals 13 residues. CDR3 in amino acids: CASSEATNEKLFF. Written as DNA, the CDR3 is TGTGCCAGCAGCGAGGCCACTAATGAAAAACTGTTTTTT.

This clone appeared a single time. V is TRBV28 and J is TRBJ2-7, with 9 bases that match TRBD1. Trimming took 6 bases from V and 2 from J; bases not matched to a gene: 5. Germline V lookup: CDR1 MDHEN, CDR2 SYDVKM. This CDR3 region has 14 residues. CDR3 coding DNA: TGTGCCAGCAGAGGACAGGGGCCGACCTACGAGCAGTACTTC. Protein sequence: CASRGQGPTYEQYF.

The genes are TRBV9 and TRBJ2-6, with a possible D match to TRBD1 (6 bases). With 2 bases removed from V and 4 bases from J, the gap between germline ends came to 10 bases. Germline V CDR1 and CDR2: SGDLS, YYNGEE. The CDR3 is 15 residues long. The CDR3 here is CASSVPRGGANVLTF. Written as DNA, the CDR3 is TGTGCCAGCAGCGTCCCGAGGGGGGGGGCCAACGTCCTGACTTTC.

The V and J genes are TRBV10-3 and TRBJ2-7; D is possibly TRBD2 (6 bases). V was cut by 4 bases and J by 1 base, with 17 bases left in between. This CDR3 spans 16 amino acids. CDR1 and CDR2 (germline): ENHRY, SYGVKD. The CDR3 sequence: CAISARLEGTSYEQYF. Written as DNA, the CDR3 is TGTGCCATCAGTGCCCGACTAGAGGGGACTTCCTACGAGCAGTACTTC.

This chain links TRBV2 with TRBJ1-2; the match to TRBD1 covers 10 bases. The CDR3 spans 12 residues. Germline V lookup: CDR1 SNHLY, CDR2 FYNNEI. V lost 9 bases to trimming and J lost 5 bases; unmatched junction nucleotides: 3. Here the CDR3 DNA reads TGTGCCAGAGAGGGACAGGGGTATGGCTACACCTTC. The encoded protein is CAREGQGYGYTF.

This chain links TRBV20-1 with TRBJ1-2; D unresolved. Trimming removed 6 bases at V and 6 bases at J, with 11 bases between. CDR3 size: 11 residues. CDR1 DFQATT and CDR2 SNEGSKA come from the germline V gene (reference sequence). CDR3: CSAARRDGYTF. The CDR3, as DNA: TGCAGTGCAGCCAGGAGGGATGGCTACACCTTC.

This clone was seen a handful of times. The chain combines TRBV6-5 with TRBJ2-1; TRBD2 aligns across 8 bases. This CDR3 has 15 residues. CDR1 MNHEY and CDR2 SVGAGI come from the germline V gene. V gave up 0 bases and J gave up 8 bases; unmatched junction bases: 6. CDR3 nucleotide sequence: TGTGCCAGCAGTTACTCGGCGGGAGGTCACCATGAGCAGTTCTTC. As protein: CASSYSAGGHHEQFF.

With respect to this clone: The junction departs from germline at one end; a sequencing error may be responsible. This rearrangement joins TRBV13 to TRBJ2-7; a possible D gene is TRBD1 (5 bases). CDR1 is PRHDT, CDR2 FYEKMQ, per germline (reference sequence). The CDR3 has 13 residues. The CDR3, as DNA: TGTGCCAGCAGTTTAGGGTCCAGGGACGAGCAGTACTTC. Translated, it gives CASSLGSRDEQYF.

The rearrangement joins TRBV14 to TRBJ1-4; TRBD1 agrees at 9 bases. The CDR3 has 15 residues. The V gene's germline CDR1 is SGHDN and CDR2 FVKESK. V was pared by 5 bases and J by 4 bases, with 5 bases of the junction left unmatched. The CDR3 region has the DNA TGTGCCAGCAGCGTAAACAGGGGGCTTAATGAAAAACTGTTTTTT. Protein product: CASSVNRGLNEKLFF.

The chain carries TRBV6-5 and TRBJ1-5; D is uncertain. The length of the CDR3 is 15 residues. Germline lookup yields CDR1 MNHEY and CDR2 SVGAGI. Trimming cost V 0 bases and J 3 bases, with 9 bases left between them. The CDR3 region is CASSYSRQDNQPQHF. For the CDR3, the DNA is TGTGCCAGCAGTTACTCGAGGCAAGACAATCAGCCCCAGCATTTT.

The V gene is TRBV7-9, the J gene TRBJ2-5; D gene unclear. Per germline, CDR1 SEHNR and CDR2 FQNEAQ (reference sequence). The CDR3 loop spans 15 amino acids. V lost 0 bases to trimming and J lost 1 base, with 9 bases between them. The CDR3 reads CASSLAQRAQETQYF. The CDR3 DNA is TGTGCCAGCAGCTTAGCACAGAGAGCCCAAGAGACCCAGTACTTC.

The CDR3 DNA reads TGCGCCAGCTACAGGGAGTCGAACACTGAAGCTTTCTTT. Residues: CASYRESNTEAFF. The V gene is TRBV5-1, the J gene TRBJ1-1, with a possible D match to TRBD1 (6 bases). The CDR3 has 13 amino acids. The germline gives CDR1 SGHRS, CDR2 YFSETQ. V was trimmed by 7 bases and J by 1 base, leaving 11 bases between them.

The chain employs TRBV9 and TRBJ1-6; perhaps TRBD1 as D (5 bases). Germline CDR1 SGDLS, CDR2 YYNGEE. Trimming removed 4 bases at V and 7 bases at J, with 9 bases between. The CDR3 contains 13 residues. The CDR3 DNA reads as TGTGCCAGCAGCCCCCGACAGAATTCACCCCTCCACTTT. It encodes CASSPRQNSPLHF. Filled out from reference TRBV9 and TRBJ1-6, the complete variable domain reads DSGVTQTPKHLITATGQRVTLRCSPRSGDLSVYWYQQSLDQGLQFLIQYYNGEERAKGNILERFSAQQFPDLHSELNLSSLELGDSALYFCASSPRQNSPLHFGNGTRLTVT.

The chain couples TRBV27 to TRBJ2-1, with D possibly being TRBD1 (6 bases). This CDR3 spans 14 amino acids. Between the trimmed V and J ends, which lost 2 bases and 3 bases, there was a span of 8 bases. Per the germline V gene, CDR1 is MNHEY and CDR2 is SMNVEV (reference sequence). CDR3 DNA sequence: TGTGCCAGCAGTTTAGGGGGCCGCTACAATGAGCAGTTCTTC. It yields the protein CASSLGGRYNEQFF.

V is TRBV6-5 and J is TRBJ2-3, with D unresolved. Germline V gives CDR1 MNHEY, CDR2 SVGAGI. This CDR3 has 12 residues. V was trimmed by 6 bases and J by 0 bases, leaving 4 bases between them. CDR3 DNA: TGTGCCAGCAGGGCTAGCACAGATACGCAGTATTTT. Amino acid sequence: CASRASTDTQYF.

The rearrangement uses TRBV28 and TRBJ1-5; D may be TRBD1 (6 bases). Germline-derived CDR1 and CDR2 are MDHEN and SYDVKM. The V end lost 3 bases, the J end lost 3 bases, and 12 bases lay between the germline ends. The CDR3 runs 15 residues. CDR3 amino acids: CASSFLGAHNQPQHF. The CDR3 DNA follows: TGTGCCAGCAGTTTTCTGGGGGCACACAATCAGCCCCAGCATTTT.